This T cell receptor (beta chain) was identified in a study of blood T cell repertoires in COVID-19. Whole-study context: In each case, the material was cDNA or gDNA derived from T cells, B-cell-depleted T cells, or PBMCs.

The length of the CDR3 is 16 residues. V was shortened by 2 bases and J by 2 bases, with 13 bases between the two germline ends. Looked up from germline, CDR1 is SNHLY and CDR2 is FYNNEI. Assay: immunoSEQ multiplex PCR; the TCRdb copy retains only in-frame clones and omits some. The sample lists around 400,000 clones; around 87% were seen once. Seattle researchers signed up patients amid active infection and tracked them longitudinally. Sequenced: peripheral blood. The sequence was collected from a woman aged 25 to 45 with COVID-19, enrolled during active disease. The chain joins TRBV2 to TRBJ2-1, with D hard to call. The CDR3 DNA sequence: TGTGCCAGCAGTGAACGTATGGGCGTTCCCTACAATGAGCAGTTCTTC. Translating gives CASSERMGVPYNEQFF.